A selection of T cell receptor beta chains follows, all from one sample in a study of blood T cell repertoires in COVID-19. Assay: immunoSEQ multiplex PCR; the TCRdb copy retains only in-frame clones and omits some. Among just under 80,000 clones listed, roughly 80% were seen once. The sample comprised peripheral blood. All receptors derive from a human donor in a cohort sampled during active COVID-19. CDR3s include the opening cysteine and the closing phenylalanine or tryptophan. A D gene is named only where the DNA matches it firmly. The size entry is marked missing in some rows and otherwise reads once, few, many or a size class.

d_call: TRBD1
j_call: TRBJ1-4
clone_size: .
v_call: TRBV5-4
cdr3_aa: CASSIGQVGNEKLFF
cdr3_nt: TGTGCCAGCAGCATAGGACAGGTCGGGAATGAAAAACTGTTTTTT

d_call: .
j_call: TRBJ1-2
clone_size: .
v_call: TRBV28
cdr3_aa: CASSGVGANYGYTF
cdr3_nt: TGTGCCAGCAGTGGGGTGGGAGCTAACTATGGCTACACCTTC

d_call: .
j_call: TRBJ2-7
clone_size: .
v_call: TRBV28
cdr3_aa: CASSLILAMDNEQYF
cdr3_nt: TGTGCCAGCAGTTTAATCCTAGCGATGGATAACGAGCAGTACTTC

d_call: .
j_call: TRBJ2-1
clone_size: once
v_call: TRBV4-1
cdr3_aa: CASSQDGGWREQFF
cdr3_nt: TGCGCCAGCAGCCAAGATGGGGGGTGGAGAGAGCAGTTCTTC

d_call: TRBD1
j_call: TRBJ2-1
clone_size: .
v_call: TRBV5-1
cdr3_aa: CASTPAAGGYNEQFF
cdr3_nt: TGCGCCAGCACCCCGGCGGCAGGGGGCTACAATGAGCAGTTCTTC

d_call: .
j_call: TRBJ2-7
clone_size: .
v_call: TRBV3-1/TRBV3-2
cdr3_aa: CASSQGRGTSYEQYF
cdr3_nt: TGTGCCAGCAGCCAGGGGAGGGGGACGTCCTACGAGCAGTACTTC

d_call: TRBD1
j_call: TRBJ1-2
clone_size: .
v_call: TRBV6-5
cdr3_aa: CASSSPDRSWYGYTF
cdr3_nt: TGTGCCAGCAGTTCCCCGGACAGGTCTTGGTATGGCTACACCTTC

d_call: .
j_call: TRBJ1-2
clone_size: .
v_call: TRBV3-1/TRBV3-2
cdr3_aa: CASSQGGGNTF
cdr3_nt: TGTGCCAGCAGCCAAGGGGGAGGGAACACCTTC

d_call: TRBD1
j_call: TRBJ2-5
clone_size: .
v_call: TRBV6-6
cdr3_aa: CASSYPGQGQETQYF
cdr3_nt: TGTGCCAGCAGTTACCCCGGACAGGGCCAAGAGACCCAGTACTTC

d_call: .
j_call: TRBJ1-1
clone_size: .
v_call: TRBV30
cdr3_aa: CAWTRQYPTEAFF
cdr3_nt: TGTGCCTGGACGCGACAGTATCCAACTGAAGCTTTCTTT

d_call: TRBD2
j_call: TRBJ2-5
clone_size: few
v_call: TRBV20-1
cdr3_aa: CSASPGTSHPTQYF
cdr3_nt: TGCAGTGCTAGTCCCGGGACTAGCCACCCGACCCAGTACTTC

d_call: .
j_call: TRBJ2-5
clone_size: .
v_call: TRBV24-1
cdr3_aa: CATSDFMFQETQYF
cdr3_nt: TGTGCCACCAGTGATTTTATGTTCCAAGAGACCCAGTACTTC

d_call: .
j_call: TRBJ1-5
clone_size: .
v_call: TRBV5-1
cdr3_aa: CASSLDGSNQPQHF
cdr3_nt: TGCGCCAGCAGCTTGGACGGTAGCAATCAGCCCCAGCATTTT

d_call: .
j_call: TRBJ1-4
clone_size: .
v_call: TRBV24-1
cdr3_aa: CATSDRRSGEKLFF
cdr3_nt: TGTGCCACCAGTGATAGGAGATCGGGGGAAAAACTGTTTTTT

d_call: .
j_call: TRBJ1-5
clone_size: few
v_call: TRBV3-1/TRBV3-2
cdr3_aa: CASSQGAGNNQPQHF
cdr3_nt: TGTGCCAGCAGCCAAGGGGCGGGTAACAATCAGCCCCAGCATTTT

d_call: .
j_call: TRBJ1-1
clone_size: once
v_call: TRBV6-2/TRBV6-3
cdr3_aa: CASSYQGAGAAEAFF
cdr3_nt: TGTGCCAGCAGTTACCAAGGGGCAGGGGCTGCTGAAGCTTTCTTT

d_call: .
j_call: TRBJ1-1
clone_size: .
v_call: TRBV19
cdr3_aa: CASSILGRGKDTEAFF
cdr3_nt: TGTGCCAGTAGTATATTGGGCAGGGGTAAGGACACTGAAGCTTTCTTT

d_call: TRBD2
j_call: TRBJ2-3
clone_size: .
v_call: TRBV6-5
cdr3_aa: CASFSGRARDTQYF
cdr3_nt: TGTGCCAGTTTTAGCGGGAGGGCCCGAGATACGCAGTATTTT

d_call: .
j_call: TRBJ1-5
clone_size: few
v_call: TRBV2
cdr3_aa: CASSEEAGQNQPQHF
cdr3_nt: TGTGCCAGCAGTGAAGAGGCGGGGCAAAATCAGCCCCAGCATTTT

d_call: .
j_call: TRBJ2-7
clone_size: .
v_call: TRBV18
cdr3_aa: CASSPPASGSYEQYF
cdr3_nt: TGTGCCAGCTCACCCCCGGCCAGCGGCTCCTACGAGCAGTACTTC

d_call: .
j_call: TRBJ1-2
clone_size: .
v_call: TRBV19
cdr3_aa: CASSSRGGRGYTF
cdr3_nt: TGTGCCAGTAGTTCCCGTGGGGGCCGGGGCTACACCTTC

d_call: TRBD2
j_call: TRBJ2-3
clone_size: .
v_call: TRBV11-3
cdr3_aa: CASSPGTTPDTQYF
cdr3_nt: TGTGCCAGCAGCCCTGGGACTACCCCAGATACGCAGTATTTT

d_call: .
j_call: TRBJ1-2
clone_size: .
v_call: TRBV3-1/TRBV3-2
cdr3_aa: CASSQDPGGGGYTF
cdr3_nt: TGTGCCAGCAGCCAAGATCCGGGGGGCGGTGGCTACACCTTC

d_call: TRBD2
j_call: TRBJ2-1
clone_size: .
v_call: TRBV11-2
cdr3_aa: CASSPSYSSGITVEQFF
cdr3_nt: TGTGCCAGCAGCCCATCCTATTCGAGCGGGATAACGGTTGAGCAGTTCTTC

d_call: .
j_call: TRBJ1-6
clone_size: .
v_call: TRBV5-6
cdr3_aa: CASRDIATDNSPLHF
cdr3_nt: TGTGCCAGCAGAGACATTGCGACCGACAATTCACCCCTCCACTTT

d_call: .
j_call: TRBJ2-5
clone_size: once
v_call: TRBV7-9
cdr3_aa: CASSPEGLPQETQYF
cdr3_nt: TGTGCCAGCAGCCCGGAGGGGCTTCCCCAAGAGACCCAGTACTTC

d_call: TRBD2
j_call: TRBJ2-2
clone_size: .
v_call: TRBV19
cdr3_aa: CASTVGGGSTGELFF
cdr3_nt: TGTGCCAGTACGGTCGGGGGGGGAAGCACCGGGGAGCTGTTTTTT

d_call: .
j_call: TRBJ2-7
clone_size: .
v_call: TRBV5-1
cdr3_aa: CASSPGYEQYF
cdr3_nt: TGCGCCAGCAGCCCAGGGTACGAGCAGTACTTC

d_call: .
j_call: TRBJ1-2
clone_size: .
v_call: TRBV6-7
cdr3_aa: CASTENRDTEGYTF
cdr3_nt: TGTGCCAGCACCGAGAACCGGGACACCGAGGGCTACACCTTC

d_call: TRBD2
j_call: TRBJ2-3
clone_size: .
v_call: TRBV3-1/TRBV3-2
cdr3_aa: CASSQDWSGGTDTQYF
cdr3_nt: TGTGCCAGCAGCCAAGATTGGAGCGGGGGCACAGATACGCAGTATTTT

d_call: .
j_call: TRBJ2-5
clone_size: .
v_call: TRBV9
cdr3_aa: CASSVEETQYF
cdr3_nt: TGTGCCAGCAGCGTCGAAGAGACCCAGTACTTC

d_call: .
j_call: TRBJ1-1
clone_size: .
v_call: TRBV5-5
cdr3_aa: CASSLRAESTEAFF
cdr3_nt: TGTGCCAGCAGCCTCAGGGCGGAGAGCACTGAAGCTTTCTTT

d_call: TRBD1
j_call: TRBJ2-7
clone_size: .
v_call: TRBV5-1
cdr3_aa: CASSPGQGVPTSYEQYF
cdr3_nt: TGCGCCAGCAGCCCGGGACAGGGCGTCCCTACTTCCTACGAGCAGTACTTC

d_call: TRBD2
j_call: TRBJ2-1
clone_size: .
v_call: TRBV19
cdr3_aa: CASSGTSGRFGEQFF
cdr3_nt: TGTGCCAGTAGTGGGACTAGCGGGAGATTTGGTGAGCAGTTCTTC

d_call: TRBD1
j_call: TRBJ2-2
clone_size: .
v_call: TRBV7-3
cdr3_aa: CASSPSWGQGNTGELFF
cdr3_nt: TGTGCCAGCAGCCCCTCTTGGGGACAGGGGAACACCGGGGAGCTGTTTTTT

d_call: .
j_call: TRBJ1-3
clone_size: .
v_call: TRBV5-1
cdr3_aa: CASRVEGSSGNTIYF
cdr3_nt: TGCGCCAGCAGGGTGGAGGGTAGCTCTGGAAACACCATATATTTT

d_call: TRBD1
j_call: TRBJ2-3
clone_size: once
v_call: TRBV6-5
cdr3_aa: CASSYSDRGTDTQYF
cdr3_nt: TGTGCCAGCAGTTACTCCGACAGGGGCACAGATACGCAGTATTTT